One sample yielded the 29 T cell receptor beta chains listed below, sequenced in a study of blood T cell repertoires in COVID-19. Libraries were prepared by immunoSEQ multiplex PCR; TCRdb keeps only in-frame clonotypes and omits some of them. There are under 300,000 clones in the sample; 70% to 75% occur only once, and 3.3% lies in the top ten. Sequencing input: peripheral blood. The source is an elderly woman with acute or convalescent COVID-19.

V usage is TRBV18 and J usage is TRBJ1-5; 8 positions match TRBD1. Germline assignment: CDR1 KGHSH and CDR2 LQKENI. Trimming removed 2 bases from V and 7 bases from J; junction bases left unmatched: 4. The CDR3 is 14 amino acids. The CDR3 nucleotides are TGTGCCAGCTCACCAGGACAGGGTATGCAGCCCCAGCATTTT. Encoded protein: CASSPGQGMQPQHF. The entire variable domain, with the rest obtained from reference TRBV18 and TRBJ1-5, is as follows: NAGVMQNPRHLVRRRGQEARLRCSPMKGHSHVYWYRQLPEEGLKFMVYLQKENIIDESGMPKERFSAEFPKEGPSILRIQQVVRGDSAAYFCASSPGQGMQPQHFGDGTRLSIL.

V and J are TRBV6-6 and TRBJ1-2; 7 bases align to TRBD1. J gave up 1 base and V 6 bases, and 14 bases lay outside the gene matches. There are 17 residues in the CDR3. The V gene's germline CDR1 is MNHNY and CDR2 SVGAGI (reference sequence). The CDR3 sequence: CASSRRPPTGLNYGYTF. CDR3 nucleotides: TGTGCCAGCAGCCGACGTCCCCCGACAGGGCTTAACTATGGCTACACCTTC.

The gene calls are TRBV5-4 and TRBJ2-1; weak D call: TRBD2 (5 bases). With 4 bases removed from V and 1 base from J, the gap between germline ends came to 18 bases. The CDR3 length is 17 residues. Per the germline V gene, CDR1 is SGHNT and CDR2 is YYREEE (reference sequence). The CDR3 DNA reads as TGTGCCAGCAGCCCAGAACCGACCCAGCGGTCCTACAATGAGCAGTTCTTC. This translates into CASSPEPTQRSYNEQFF.

In this sample, this clone turned up a few times. The chain combines TRBV6-5 with TRBJ2-7, with D possibly being TRBD1 (6 bases). The germline V gene has CDR1 MNHEY and CDR2 SVGAGI. This CDR3 has 15 residues. With 6 bases removed from V and 1 base from J, the gap between germline ends came to 16 bases. The CDR3 here is CASSPSLTGSYEQYF. The CDR3 region has the DNA TGTGCCAGCAGCCCGTCTTTGACAGGTTCCTACGAGCAGTACTTC.

The chain joins TRBV18 to TRBJ2-7, with D perhaps TRBD1 (6 bases). Trimming took off 6 bases at V and 0 bases at J, with 9 bases between the two ends. The V gene's germline CDR1 is KGHSH and CDR2 LQKENI. This CDR3 has 13 amino acids. CDR3 nucleotide sequence: TGTGCCAGCTCCCGGGACACCTCCTACGAGCAGTACTTC. Protein product: CASSRDTSYEQYF.

V usage is TRBV6-1 and J usage is TRBJ2-4, with D hard to call. The length of the CDR3 is 15 residues. Trimming pared 3 bases from V and 9 bases from J, leaving 18 bases between. The germline CDR1 and CDR2 sequences are MNHNS and SASEGT. Written as DNA, the CDR3 is TGTGCCAGCAGTGACAACTCCGCAAAAATCGGCATTCAGTACTTC. It encodes CASSDNSAKIGIQYF.

The genes are TRBV5-1 and TRBJ2-1, with D tentatively TRBD2 (7 bases). This CDR3 spans 17 amino acids. CDR1 is SGHRS and CDR2 is YFSETQ in the germline V gene. Trimming left V 1 base short and J 6 bases short, with 20 bases between. CDR3 nucleotide sequence: TGCGCCAGCAGCTTGTGGGGGCTGGCGGGAGCTCGCAATGAGCAGTTCTTC. As protein: CASSLWGLAGARNEQFF.

The chain uses TRBV10-3 and TRBJ2-5; 9 bases map to TRBD2. V lost 0 bases, J lost 5 bases, and 13 bases stayed unmatched. The V gene's germline CDR1 is ENHRY and CDR2 SYGVKD. The CDR3 has 18 amino acids. The CDR3 protein is CAISESVVAREGRETQYF. The DNA of the CDR3 is TGTGCCATCAGTGAGTCAGTGGTGGCGCGGGAGGGCCGGGAGACCCAGTACTTC.

This clone came up once. The rearrangement links TRBV11-1 to TRBJ2-1, with TRBD2 as a possible D gene (5 bases). The V end lost 2 bases, the J end lost 8 bases, and 13 bases lay between the germline ends. Per the germline V gene, CDR1 is SGHAT and CDR2 is FQDESV (reference sequence). This CDR3 is built from 14 residues. CDR3 sequence: CASSLPGARDEQFF. Written as DNA, the CDR3 is TGTGCCAGCAGCTTACCGGGCGCGAGGGATGAGCAGTTCTTC.

In its sample, this clone was seen a few times. The chain joins TRBV7-2 to TRBJ1-2, with D perhaps matching TRBD1 (5 bases). The CDR3 is 13 amino acids. CDR1 and CDR2 from the germline V gene are SGHTA and FQGNSA. Trimming pared 2 bases from V and 5 bases from J, leaving 9 bases between. This CDR3 is CASSLSGTYGYTF. The CDR3, as DNA: TGTGCCAGCAGCTTATCGGGGACTTATGGCTACACCTTC. Combining the CDR3 with reference TRBV7-2 and TRBJ1-2 gives the whole variable domain GAGVSQSPSNKVTEKGKDVELRCDPISGHTALYWYRQSLGQGLEFLIYFQGNSAPDKSGLPSDRFSAERTGGSVSTLTIQRTQQEDSAVYLCASSLSGTYGYTFGSGTRLTVV.

The chain links TRBV14 to TRBJ2-3, with 7 bases matching TRBD1. With 9 bases clipped from V and 0 bases from J, the junction kept 9 bases outside the gene matches. The CDR3 runs 15 residues. Germline assignment: CDR1 SGHDN and CDR2 FVKESK. This CDR3 reads CASTWGQSSTDTQYF. The DNA of the CDR3 is TGTGCCAGTACCTGGGGACAGTCTAGCACAGATACGCAGTATTTT.

The genes are TRBV9 and TRBJ2-7, with 9 bases that match TRBD2. This CDR3 region has 15 residues. Trimming removed 3 bases from V and 0 bases from J; junction bases left unmatched: 4. CDR1 and CDR2 from the germline V gene are SGDLS and YYNGEE. The CDR3 loop reads CASSALAGSSYEQYF. In DNA, the CDR3 is TGTGCCAGCAGCGCTCTAGCGGGGAGCTCCTACGAGCAGTACTTC. The entire variable domain, with the rest obtained from reference TRBV9 and TRBJ2-7, is as follows: DSGVTQTPKHLITATGQRVTLRCSPRSGDLSVYWYQQSLDQGLQFLIQYYNGEERAKGNILERFSAQQFPDLHSELNLSSLELGDSALYFCASSALAGSSYEQYFGPGTRLTVT.

This sequence joins TRBV15 and TRBJ1-5; perhaps TRBD1 as D (5 bases). V lost 1 base, J lost 2 bases, and 15 bases lay in between. CDR3 length equals 17 residues. CDR1 LNHNV and CDR2 YYDKDF come from the germline V gene (reference sequence). The CDR3 DNA is TGTGCCACCAGCAGAGCCAATCCTCGGGGGGGCAATCAGCCCCAGCATTTT. It encodes CATSRANPRGGNQPQHF.

The chain employs TRBV5-5 and TRBJ2-1; 7 positions agree with TRBD2. Germline CDR1 reads SGHKS; CDR2 reads YYEKEE (reference sequence). The V gene end was trimmed by 4 bases and the J gene end by 5 bases; junction bases not matched to a gene: 9. The CDR3 extends over 15 amino acids. The CDR3 here is CASSALPGGNNEQFF. CDR3 coding DNA: TGTGCCAGCAGCGCGCTACCGGGAGGAAACAATGAGCAGTTCTTC. Full variable domain (rest looked up from reference TRBV5-5 and TRBJ2-1): DAGVTQSPTHLIKTRGQQVTLRCSPISGHKSVSWYQQVLGQGPQFIFQYYEKEERGRGNFPDRFSARQFPNYSSELNVNALLLGDSALYLCASSALPGGNNEQFFGPGTRLTVL.

This chain links TRBV4-3 with TRBJ2-3; a possible D gene is TRBD2 (6 bases). From germline, CDR1 is LGHNA and CDR2 YSLEER. This CDR3 region has 16 residues. Between the trimmed V and J ends, which lost 0 bases and 1 base, there was a span of 11 bases. CDR3 in DNA: TGCGCCAGCAGCCAAGACGGGGCGGGGCGCACAGATACGCAGTATTTT. This encodes CASSQDGAGRTDTQYF.

This chain joins TRBV12-3 or TRBV12-4 and TRBJ2-5; D unclear. This CDR3 is built from 12 residues. V was trimmed by 3 bases and J by 3 bases, leaving 5 bases between them. CDR3 sequence: CASSLLEETQYF. The CDR3 nucleotides are TGTGCCAGCAGTTTGCTAGAAGAGACCCAGTACTTC.

The chain is built from TRBV7-7 and TRBJ1-1; 7 positions match TRBD1. J gave up 6 bases and V 1 base, and 11 bases lay outside the gene matches. CDR1 is SSHAT, CDR2 FNYEAQ, per germline (reference sequence). The CDR3 has 16 amino acids. CDR3 bases: TGTGCCAGCAGCTTAGTGTCAGACAGGGATCGCGCTGAAGCTTTCTTT. Protein product: CASSLVSDRDRAEAFF.

The rearrangement joins TRBV7-9 to TRBJ2-7; TRBD1 matches 7 bases. The germline gives CDR1 SEHNR, CDR2 FQNEAQ (reference sequence). This CDR3 is built from 15 residues. Germline trimming cut 5 bases from V and 3 bases from J; bases unmatched to any gene: 10. CDR3 bases: TGTGCCAGCAGCCTACGACAGGGACCCTTCTACGAGCAGTACTTC. This translates into CASSLRQGPFYEQYF.

This sequence joins TRBV19 and TRBJ1-4; 11 nucleotides match TRBD1. The V gene end was trimmed by 7 bases and the J gene end by 6 bases; junction bases not matched to a gene: 7. CDR3 size: 15 residues. The germline gives CDR1 LNHDA, CDR2 SQIVND (reference sequence). CDR3 protein: CASKKGTGGYEKLFF. The CDR3 coding sequence is TGTGCCAGTAAGAAAGGGACAGGGGGTTATGAAAAACTGTTTTTT.

This clone has a single count. The J gene is TRBJ2-2, the V gene TRBV19; 8 bases fit TRBD2. CDR1 is LNHDA and CDR2 is SQIVND in the germline V gene (reference sequence). The CDR3 runs to 19 residues. The J segment lost 1 base and the V segment lost 5 bases, leaving 15 bases of the junction unmatched. The CDR3 protein is CASSFGTRGYWVNTGELFF. The CDR3 DNA reads TGTGCCAGTAGTTTTGGGACTAGAGGTTATTGGGTGAACACCGGGGAGCTGTTTTTT.

The CDR3 is CASSEWGGQETQYF. Written as DNA, the CDR3 is TGTGCCAGCAGTGAATGGGGGGGGCAAGAGACCCAGTACTTC. The chain couples TRBV6-1 to TRBJ2-5; 7 positions agree with TRBD2. V dropped 2 bases and J dropped 2; count of bases not matched to a gene: 2. CDR1 is MNHNS and CDR2 is SASEGT in the germline V gene. The CDR3 is 14 amino acids.

The chain joins TRBV6-5 to TRBJ2-1, with D perhaps TRBD2 (5 bases). Germline CDR1 is MNHEY and CDR2 is SVGAGI. This CDR3 is built from 15 residues. V was cut by 0 bases and J by 0 bases, with 6 bases left in between. The CDR3 sequence: CASSYSGSSYNEQFF. The CDR3, as DNA: TGTGCCAGCAGTTACTCGGGGAGCTCCTACAATGAGCAGTTCTTC.

The V gene is TRBV7-8, the J gene TRBJ1-4, with 7 bases matching TRBD1. CDR1 SGHVS and CDR2 FQNEAQ come from the germline V gene. Unmatched junction bases numbered 17, after V lost 5 bases and J lost 5 bases. The CDR3 spans 18 residues. This chain's CDR3 is CASSLPRVWARGNEKLFF. The CDR3 nucleotides are TGTGCCAGCAGCCTCCCGCGGGTATGGGCCAGGGGGAATGAAAAACTGTTTTTT.

This chain connects TRBV2 to TRBJ2-1; D may be TRBD2 (6 bases). The length of the CDR3 is 12 residues. Per germline, CDR1 SNHLY and CDR2 FYNNEI. The V and J ends lost 9 bases and 5 bases respectively, with 11 bases between them. CDR3 DNA: TGTGCCAGTACTCGGGAGAACAATGAGCAGTTCTTC. This codes for CASTRENNEQFF.

The chain has TRBV19 and TRBJ2-6; 10 bases line up with TRBD1. This CDR3 comprises 19 residues. Trimming cost V 6 bases and J 0 bases; bases outside gene matches: 11. Germline V gene data show CDR1 as LNHDA and CDR2 as SQIVND (reference sequence). CDR3 loop: CASRSRGTGVSSGANVLTF. The CDR3 DNA follows: TGTGCCAGTAGGAGTAGGGGGACAGGGGTGAGCTCTGGGGCCAACGTCCTGACTTTC.

The V and J genes are TRBV14 and TRBJ2-1; D remains ambiguous. This CDR3 has 16 residues. Deletions cut 1 base from V and 7 bases from J, with 17 bases between. In germline, CDR1 is SGHDN, CDR2 FVKESK. CDR3 coding DNA: TGTGCCAGCAGCCAAGCCCAACTACCACCCGCGAATGAGCAGTTCTTC. As protein: CASSQAQLPPANEQFF. Based on the CDR3 plus reference TRBV14 and TRBJ2-1, the full variable domain is EAGVTQFPSHSVIEKGQTVTLRCDPISGHDNLYWYRRVMGKEIKFLLHFVKESKQDESGMPNNRFLAERTGGTYSTLKVQPAELEDSGVYFCASSQAQLPPANEQFFGPGTRLTVL.

This clone was seen only a few times. The chain links TRBV7-2 to TRBJ1-5; 9 bases are shared with TRBD1. With 4 bases clipped from V and 7 bases from J, the junction kept 5 bases outside the gene matches. The CDR3 length is 14 residues. From germline, CDR1 is SGHTA and CDR2 FQGNSA. In DNA form, the CDR3 reads TGTGCCAGCAGCTCCGGGACAGGGCGCCAGCCCCAGCATTTT. As protein: CASSSGTGRQPQHF.

The chain carries TRBV6-5 and TRBJ2-7, with D tentatively TRBD1 (5 bases). The germline V and J ends were trimmed by 6 bases and 3 bases, with 12 bases remaining between them. CDR3 length: 13 residues. Germline CDR1 and CDR2: MNHEY and SVGAGI. The CDR3 is CASSLQEDYEQYF. The CDR3, as DNA: TGTGCCAGCAGCCTACAGGAAGACTACGAGCAGTACTTC.

V usage is TRBV2 and J usage is TRBJ1-2, with 7 nucleotides matching TRBD1. Germline CDR1 reads SNHLY; CDR2 reads FYNNEI. After removal of 0 bases from V and 2 bases from J, the junction contained 0 bases not matched to a gene. The CDR3 spans 14 residues. The CDR3 spells CASSEARGNYGYTF. CDR3 DNA: TGTGCCAGCAGTGAAGCCAGGGGGAACTATGGCTACACCTTC.